This T cell receptor beta chain was sequenced in a study of cytotoxic CD8 clonotypes in ibrutinib-treated CLL. Study-wide context: Averaging across samples gave roughly 280,000 productive templates and roughly 88,000 productive rearrangements.

As to this clone: The antigen remains undetermined.

Study-wide results and caveats: Elevated clonality accompanied ibrutinib response, with a return toward baseline values at progression. Age-matched healthy donor levels were exceeded by baseline clonality, which tracked circulating CD8+ T-cell counts.

The CDR3 has 14 residues. Trimming pared 0 bases from V and 3 bases from J, leaving 9 bases between. Germline-derived CDR1 and CDR2 are MDHEN and SYDVKM. T cells were sequenced at a targeted depth of 1 in 200,000 to 1 in 1 million. Libraries were prepared by immunoSEQ multiplex PCR; TCRdb keeps only in-frame clonotypes and omits some of them. The table records under 300,000 clones, more than 70% of them present only once. This chain links TRBV28 with TRBJ2-7, with no clear D. This specimen consisted of PBMCs, obtained at disease progression, from a patient treated with ibrutinib. The clonotype comes from a human donor with chronic lymphocytic leukemia. CDR3 in amino acids: CASSLWVTGYEQYF. The CDR3 coding sequence is TGTGCCAGCAGTTTATGGGTCACTGGCTACGAGCAGTACTTC.